The clone carrying this T cell receptor (beta chain) was seen only once. What it recognizes is unknown. The sample's time point: pre-treatment sample, taken before nivolumab and TIL therapy. Patients were adults with stage 4 NSCLC. The sample belongs to a study of TIL therapy for anti-PD-1-resistant metastatic lung cancer. Study-level background: Patients then received nivolumab; progressors got lymphodepletion, TIL and IL-2. Patients had a median age of 54 years (range roughly 35-85). The study, taken as a whole, reports: Treatment-naive, never-smoker and oncogene-addicted patients were overrepresented in this highly selected cohort.

The immunoSEQ assay was v3. Here immunoSEQ multiplex PCR was the method, and the copy in TCRdb shows in-frame clones only, minus some. The top ten clones hold just over 2.5% of a sample with about 60,000 clones, roughly 87% of them seen once. Trimming shortened V by 5 bases and J by 3 bases, and 11 bases separated the two germline ends. The CDR3 runs 14 residues. The V gene's germline CDR1 is LNHNV and CDR2 YYDKDF (reference sequence). The specimen comprised blood, sampled at baseline. The sequence derives from a person aged 25 to 85 with non-small cell lung cancer. The chain combines TRBV15 with TRBJ1-5, with D tentatively TRBD1 (6 bases). The CDR3 loop is CATSVQGYNQPQHF. CDR3 bases: TGTGCCACCAGCGTACAGGGCTACAATCAGCCCCAGCATTTT.